These 30 T cell receptor beta chains originate from one sample sequenced in a study of blood T cells in healthy people across ages. A second PCR, run for roughly 7 to 12 cycles, used a sample-barcoded 5' primer plus a J-beta primer mix. TCRdb called the 5' RACE reads again in MiXCR, with one record for every CDR3 protein. The sample consists of hundreds of thousands of distinct CDR3 sequences, around two fifths of them appearing once. Sequenced: blood. The receptors stem from a man aged 55 to 70 in good health.

The J gene is TRBJ2-7, the V gene TRBV7-2, with D possibly being TRBD1 (5 bases). This CDR3 is built from 13 residues. V was shortened by 7 bases and J by 0 bases, with 10 bases between the two germline ends. CDR1 is SGHTA and CDR2 is FQGNSA in the germline V gene. The CDR3 here is CASNSRDSYEQYF. In DNA, the CDR3 is TGTGCCAGCAACTCCAGGGACTCCTACGAGCAGTACTTC.

In its sample, this clonotype was seen a few times. The CDR3 DNA is TGTGCCAGCAGCTACCTCCAGGGACAGGGGGCCTACGAGCAGTACTTC. Its translation is CASSYLQGQGAYEQYF. The chain uses TRBV12-3 or TRBV12-4 and TRBJ2-7; TRBD1 aligns across 11 bases. The CDR3 runs 16 residues. The J segment lost 2 bases and the V segment lost 6 bases, leaving 9 bases of the junction unmatched.

This chain connects TRBV3-1 to TRBJ1-1, with 7 bases matching TRBD1. Trimming removed 3 bases from V and 1 base from J; junction bases left unmatched: 5. The CDR3 length is 15 residues. CDR1 is LGHDT, CDR2 YNNKEL, per germline (reference sequence). In nucleotides, the CDR3 is TGTGCCAGCAGCCATTTCGGGACAGAGAACACTGAAGCTTTCTTT. It translates to CASSHFGTENTEAFF.

The chain has TRBV6-2 or TRBV6-3 and TRBJ2-5; perhaps TRBD2 as D (5 bases). This CDR3 is 12 amino acids long. Germline-derived CDR1 and CDR2 are MNHEY and SVGEGT. Trimming cost V 6 bases and J 4 bases, with 9 bases left between them. CDR3 DNA sequence: TGTGCCAGCAGCCGGGAAAGAGAGACCCAGTACTTC. Translating it yields CASSRERETQYF.

This chain connects TRBV7-8 to TRBJ1-2; 7 bases map to TRBD1. CDR1 is SGHVS and CDR2 is FQNEAQ in the germline V gene. V shed 5 bases and J 4 bases; nucleotides not matched to a gene: 13. This CDR3 spans 16 amino acids. The CDR3 DNA sequence: TGTGCCAGCAGCCCGACCACCGGGACAGCCCCCTATGGCTACACCTTC. Protein: CASSPTTGTAPYGYTF.

The chain combines TRBV27 with TRBJ2-3, with D possibly matching TRBD2 (6 bases). Trimming left V 0 bases short and J 2 bases short, with 15 bases between. The CDR3 totals 17 residues. Germline loops: CDR1 MNHEY, CDR2 SMNVEV (reference sequence). The CDR3 spells CASSLSLAKANTDTQYF. The CDR3 nucleotides read TGTGCCAGCAGTTTATCTCTAGCGAAGGCCAACACAGATACGCAGTATTTT.

The chain employs TRBV11-2 and TRBJ2-5, with D maybe TRBD2 (5 bases). With 4 bases removed from V and 7 bases from J, the gap between germline ends came to 19 bases. CDR1 and CDR2 from the germline V gene are SGHAT and FQNNGV. This CDR3 is built from 15 residues. CDR3 DNA: TGTGCCAGCAGCTCTGTCGCTTCAGCGGTTCGGACCCAGTACTTC. It translates to CASSSVASAVRTQYF.

The rearrangement links TRBV6-1 to TRBJ2-4; 7 nucleotides match TRBD1. This CDR3 has 14 residues. Germline V gene sequence: CDR1 MNHNS, CDR2 SASEGT. The junction had 17 bases not matched to a gene; V was cut back by 6 bases and J by 15 bases. The CDR3 nucleotides are TGTGCCAGCAGAGATCGGACAGGTCTCGACGAGCGGTACTTC. Translated, it gives CASRDRTGLDERYF.

V and J are TRBV7-9 and TRBJ2-7; D may be TRBD1 (5 bases). The J call may be wrong; the DNA end is better matched by TRBJ2-5. The CDR3 spans 16 residues. CDR1 is SEHNR and CDR2 is FQNEAQ in the germline V gene (reference sequence). In DNA, the CDR3 is TGTGCCAGCAGCTTTAGCCCTTCGGGCAGGGAAGAGACCCAGTACTTC. Protein: CASSFSPSGREETQYF.

The J gene is TRBJ2-7, the V gene TRBV7-6; TRBD1 matches at 8 bases. The CDR3 loop spans 16 amino acids. Trimming took 1 base from V and 3 from J; bases not matched to a gene: 8. Germline V gene lookup returns CDR1 SGHVS and CDR2 FNYEAQ. The CDR3 coding sequence is TGTGCCAGCAGCTTAGGTTCAGGGGGCTCCTACTACGAGCAGTACTTC. This encodes CASSLGSGGSYYEQYF.

This clonotype was picked up many times. J is TRBJ2-1 and V is TRBV9; D ambiguous. The CDR3 runs 13 residues. Germline lookup yields CDR1 SGDLS and CDR2 YYNGEE. Trimming cost V 3 bases and J 10 bases, with 14 bases left between them. CDR3 nucleotide sequence: TGTGCCAGCAGCGGCCTTGCAGCGAGGGAGCAGTTCTTC. As protein: CASSGLAAREQFF. The full variable domain, completed using reference TRBV9 and TRBJ2-1, is DSGVTQTPKHLITATGQRVTLRCSPRSGDLSVYWYQQSLDQGLQFLIQYYNGEERAKGNILERFSAQQFPDLHSELNLSSLELGDSALYFCASSGLAAREQFFGPGTRLTVL.

V gene TRBV30 combines with J gene TRBJ2-5, with D maybe TRBD2 (6 bases). Per germline, CDR1 GTSNPN and CDR2 SVGIG (reference sequence). Trimming shortened V by 8 bases and J by 5 bases, and 15 bases separated the two germline ends. CDR3 length equals 12 residues. CDR3 amino acids: CAGEGTGETQYF. The CDR3 nucleotides read TGTGCCGGAGAAGGGACTGGGGAGACCCAGTACTTC.

The chain uses TRBV7-2 and TRBJ1-4, with unresolved D. V was clipped by 6 bases and J by 0 bases, with 5 bases between them. In germline, CDR1 is SGHTA, CDR2 FQGNSA. The CDR3 covers 13 residues. CDR3: CASRRTTNEKLFF. DNA for the CDR3: TGTGCCAGCAGACGCACAACTAATGAAAAACTGTTTTTT.

This clonotype was observed at least ten times. The V and J genes are TRBV3-1 and TRBJ2-7; the match to TRBD1 covers 7 bases. The CDR3 extends over 13 amino acids. The V and J ends lost 0 bases and 6 bases, in that order; junction bases with no gene match: 2. Germline V CDR1 and CDR2: LGHDT, YNNKEL (reference sequence). The CDR3 reads CASSQDDRAEQYF. CDR3 nucleotides: TGTGCCAGCAGCCAAGATGACAGGGCCGAGCAGTACTTC.

This chain links TRBV27 with TRBJ1-6; D is uncertain. The CDR3 has 21 amino acids. CDR1 and CDR2 from the germline V gene are MNHEY and SMNVEV (reference sequence). Trimming stripped 4 bases from V and 0 bases from J, with 25 bases between. CDR3 DNA: TGTGCCAGCAGTTCTGACCCCGGACCTTACCTAGGGAGCTCCTATAATTCACCCCTCCACTTT. Translation gives CASSSDPGPYLGSSYNSPLHF.

This clonotype has more than one count but fewer than ten. The chain couples TRBV7-2 to TRBJ2-7; D call uncertain. Germline V CDR1 and CDR2: SGHTA, FQGNSA. V shed 6 bases and J shed 3 bases, with 9 bases lying between them. The CDR3 has 12 residues. CDR3 residues: CASSERYYEQYF. The CDR3 DNA reads as TGTGCCAGCAGTGAGAGGTACTACGAGCAGTACTTC.

The chain couples TRBV29-1 to TRBJ1-2, with D unclear. The CDR3 extends over 12 amino acids. Between the trimmed V and J ends, which lost 2 bases and 6 bases, there was a span of 10 bases. The germline V gene encodes CDR1 SQVTM and CDR2 ANQGSEA. The CDR3 DNA sequence: TGCAGCGTTGAAAAACCCCCCAATGGCTACACCTTC. It is translated as CSVEKPPNGYTF.

J is TRBJ1-1 and V is TRBV29-1, with unresolved D. CDR1 is SQVTM and CDR2 is ANQGSEA in the germline V gene. Deletions cut 3 bases from V and 1 base from J, with 6 bases between. The CDR3 has 12 residues. The CDR3: CSVDGRNTEAFF. The CDR3 DNA follows: TGCAGCGTTGACGGGAGGAACACTGAAGCTTTCTTT.

This clonotype turned up a few times. The genes are TRBV12-3 or TRBV12-4 and TRBJ2-1; unclear D gene. V was clipped by 7 bases and J by 0 bases, with 13 bases between them. The CDR3 is 15 amino acids. Here the CDR3 reads CASTPDKSSYNEQFF. The CDR3 DNA is TGTGCCAGCACCCCTGACAAGAGCTCCTACAATGAGCAGTTCTTC.

This rearrangement joins TRBV5-1 to TRBJ1-4; possibly TRBD1 for D (5 bases). This CDR3 has 15 amino acids. V lost 0 bases to trimming and J lost 8 bases, with 14 bases between them. Germline CDR1 is SGHRS and CDR2 is YFSETQ. CDR3 in amino acids: CASSLVGTVGEKLFF. The CDR3 DNA is TGCGCCAGCAGCTTGGTGGGGACGGTCGGGGAAAAACTGTTTTTT. Variable domain in full (rest from reference TRBV5-1 and TRBJ1-4): KAGVTQTPRYLIKTRGQQVTLSCSPISGHRSVSWYQQTPGQGLQFLFEYFSETQRNKGNFPGRFSGRQFSNSRSEMNVSTLELGDSALYLCASSLVGTVGEKLFFGSGTQLSVL.

The chain joins TRBV5-5 to TRBJ2-2; 7 bases agree with TRBD1. CDR3 length equals 14 residues. Germline V gene sequence: CDR1 SGHKS, CDR2 YYEKEE (reference sequence). V lost 0 bases, J lost 7 bases, and 3 bases stayed unmatched. The CDR3 here is CASSLAQGNGELFF. CDR3 nucleotide sequence: TGTGCCAGCAGCTTGGCACAGGGGAACGGGGAGCTGTTTTTT.

This chain connects TRBV3-1 to TRBJ1-1, with 8 bases fitting TRBD1. The CDR3 length is 15 residues. Germline CDR1 LGHDT, CDR2 YNNKEL (reference sequence). The junction had 17 bases not matched to a gene; V was cut back by 6 bases and J by 11 bases. The CDR3 sequence: CASRNQGQAALMAFF. The CDR3 DNA sequence: TGTGCCAGCAGGAATCAGGGACAGGCGGCCCTCATGGCTTTCTTT.

This chain uses TRBV7-3 with TRBJ2-7; weak D call: TRBD1 (5 bases). Judging by the DNA end, TRBJ2-5 fits better; the J call may be wrong. CDR3 length equals 13 residues. Germline V CDR1 and CDR2: SGHTA, FQGTGA. As DNA, the CDR3 is TGTGCCAGCAGCTTTGGGGCTGTAGAGACCCAGTACTTC. Protein sequence: CASSFGAVETQYF.

To note about this clonotype: A much larger clone differs by one base, so this may be a read error. CDR3 coding DNA: TGCAACGTTGAATCTCGGGCGACAGGGGAAAGGGGTTCAGATACGCAGTATTTT. This encodes CNVESRATGERGSDTQYF. This chain links TRBV29-1 with TRBJ2-3, with 8 bases lining up with TRBD1. Germline V gene sequence: CDR1 SQVTM, CDR2 ANQGSEA. The CDR3 consists of 18 residues.

This clonotype was found many times. V gene TRBV4-3 combines with J gene TRBJ2-1; 7 positions agree with TRBD1. This CDR3 has 15 residues. V dropped 5 bases and J dropped 5; count of bases not matched to a gene: 9. Germline V gives CDR1 LGHNA, CDR2 YSLEER. The CDR3 DNA reads as TGCGCCAGCAGCTGGGGACAGAGCCATGACAATGAGCAGTTCTTC. Encoded protein: CASSWGQSHDNEQFF.

A few counts support this clonotype. The chain has TRBV7-9 and TRBJ2-1; D tentatively reads TRBD1 or TRBD2 (5 bases each). Germline V CDR1 and CDR2: SEHNR, FQNEAQ (reference sequence). There are 16 residues in the CDR3. V lost 0 bases to trimming and J lost 7 bases, with 16 bases between them. As DNA, the CDR3 is TGTGCCAGCAGCTTAGCCTCGGGGCCCCCTGTGAATGAGCAGTTCTTC. This encodes CASSLASGPPVNEQFF.

The chain uses TRBV4-3 and TRBJ2-1, with D possibly matching TRBD1 (6 bases). Per germline, CDR1 LGHNA and CDR2 YSLEER. CDR3 size: 13 residues. V shed 3 bases and J shed 8 bases, with 11 bases lying between them. This CDR3 reads CASSHSRGDEQFF. The CDR3 nucleotides are TGCGCCAGCAGCCACAGCAGGGGTGATGAGCAGTTCTTC.

V usage is TRBV27 and J usage is TRBJ2-7; 7 nucleotides line up with TRBD1. The CDR3 sequence is 16 residues long. Per the germline V gene, CDR1 is MNHEY and CDR2 is SMNVEV (reference sequence). V was pared by 5 bases and J by 0 bases, with 10 bases of the junction left unmatched. CDR3 region: CASSAGTDLGSYEQYF. CDR3 bases: TGTGCCAGCAGTGCCGGGACAGACCTCGGCTCCTACGAGCAGTACTTC.

The rearrangement links TRBV28 to TRBJ2-7; D call uncertain. Germline CDR1 MDHEN, CDR2 SYDVKM. Trimming cost V 6 bases and J 7 bases, with 16 bases left between them. The CDR3 is 13 amino acids. CDR3 region: CASSTVAPEEQYF. Here the CDR3 DNA reads TGTGCCAGCAGCACCGTAGCACCCGAAGAGCAGTACTTC.

In this sample, this clonotype turned up a few times. This chain joins TRBV20-1 and TRBJ1-2; 9 positions match TRBD1. The CDR3 covers 14 residues. Germline CDR1 is DFQATT and CDR2 is SNEGSKA (reference sequence). J lost 1 base, V lost 5 bases, and 5 bases had no gene match. In DNA form, the CDR3 reads TGCAGTGCTTCGGGACAGGGTCTTAACTATGGCTACACCTTC. Its protein is CSASGQGLNYGYTF.